Shown below are 13 T cell receptor beta chains from a single sample sequenced in a study of T cells in Graves' hyperthyroidism and ophthalmopathy. Regions amplified from RNA transcripts were the TCR beta CDR3 regions. HTBI primers were employed in a first-round RT-PCR of the TCR CDR3. TCRdb processed the multiplex PCR reads anew with MiXCR; each CDR3 protein has one entry. The table shows a few hundred thousand distinct CDR3 sequences, with about 13% occurring only once. The specimen was blood. All receptors come from a woman between 18 and 29 years old with Graves' hyperthyroidism.

This clonotype was counted many times. CDR3 DNA: TGTGCCAGCAGCCCGGGAGGACTACTAGCGGGAGTGGGCCACGAGCAGTACTTC. Its translation is CASSPGGLLAGVGHEQYF. The V call is TRBV28, the J call TRBJ2-7, with 11 bases fitting TRBD2. CDR3 size: 18 residues. Germline V gene data show CDR1 as MDHEN and CDR2 as SYDVKM. After removal of 6 bases from V and 5 bases from J, the junction contained 18 bases not matched to a gene. Combining the CDR3 with reference TRBV28 and TRBJ2-7 gives the whole variable domain DVKVTQSSRYLVKRTGEKVFLECVQDMDHENMFWYRQDPGLGLRLIYFSYDVKMKEKGDIPEGYSVSREKKERFSLILESASTNQTSMYLCASSPGGLLAGVGHEQYFGPGTRLTVT.

At least ten counts were recorded for this clonotype. The genes are TRBV20-1 and TRBJ2-5; 9 bases line up with TRBD1. The CDR3 has 13 residues. Germline V gene sequence: CDR1 DFQATT, CDR2 SNEGSKA (reference sequence). V lost 6 bases and J lost 7; bases outside the gene matches: 9. Here the CDR3 reads CSARGDRDGTQYF. CDR3 sequence (DNA): TGCAGTGCAAGGGGGGACAGGGATGGGACCCAGTACTTC.

This clonotype was picked up many times. The chain recombines TRBV28 with TRBJ2-5; unclear D gene. Germline V CDR1 and CDR2: MDHEN, SYDVKM. The CDR3 is 20 residues long. Deletions cut 9 bases from V and 1 base from J, with 33 bases between. In nucleotides, the CDR3 is TGTGCCAGAGAACACACCCCCCACAAGGGTCCGAGCGACCTCCAAGAGACCCAGTACTTC. It is translated as CAREHTPHKGPSDLQETQYF.

This clonotype occurred many times. The CDR3 protein is CASSADTSGSTQYF. DNA of the CDR3: TGTGCCAGCAGCGCGGATACGAGCGGGAGTACGCAGTATTTT. V gene TRBV7-2 combines with J gene TRBJ2-3; 8 bases map to TRBD2. CDR1 and CDR2 from the germline V gene are SGHTA and FQGNSA. The V gene end was trimmed by 5 bases and the J gene end by 8 bases; junction bases not matched to a gene: 9. The CDR3 sequence is 14 residues long.

This clonotype has just a few counts. This chain joins TRBV9 and TRBJ2-2, with a possible D match to TRBD1 (6 bases). The CDR3 has 18 amino acids. In germline, CDR1 is SGDLS, CDR2 YYNGEE. Trimming left V 3 bases short and J 4 bases short, with 22 bases between. Here the CDR3 DNA reads TGTGCCAGCAGCGAGGGGACCAGACAGGTCTGGCTCACCGGGGAGCTGTTTTTT. As protein: CASSEGTRQVWLTGELFF.

The chain has TRBV19 and TRBJ2-2; D is perhaps TRBD1 or TRBD2 (5 bases each). Trimming left V 6 bases short and J 14 bases short, with 19 bases between. CDR1 is LNHDA, CDR2 SQIVND, per germline (reference sequence). The CDR3 consists of 13 residues. CDR3 region: CASSMAVGARLFF. In DNA, the CDR3 is TGTGCCAGTAGCATGGCGGTCGGGGCGCGACTGTTTTTT. The variable domain in full, completed from reference TRBV19 and TRBJ2-2, reads DGGITQSPKYLFRKEGQNVTLSCEQNLNHDAMYWYRQDPGQGLRLIYYSQIVNDFQKGDIAEGYSVSREKKESFPLTVTSAQKNPTAFYLCASSMAVGARLFFGEGSRLTVL.

Many counts were recorded for this clonotype. J is TRBJ1-3 and V is TRBV7-2; D is undetermined. The germline V gene has CDR1 SGHTA and CDR2 FQGNSA. CDR3 length: 13 residues. Trimming removed 7 bases from V and 2 bases from J, with 9 bases in between. The CDR3: CASTRYTGNTIYF. The CDR3 nucleotides are TGTGCCAGCACCCGATACACTGGAAACACCATATATTTT.

In this sample, this clonotype turned up many times. The genes are TRBV5-1 and TRBJ2-7; no clear D gene. V was shortened by 0 bases and J by 1 base, with 14 bases between the two germline ends. CDR3 length: 16 residues. Germline V CDR1 and CDR2: SGHRS, YFSETQ. The CDR3 DNA follows: TGCGCCAGCAGCTTGGCCGCGACCAGTGTATCCTACGAGCAGTACTTC. Translation gives CASSLAATSVSYEQYF. The full variable domain, its missing parts supplied by reference TRBV5-1 and TRBJ2-7, is KAGVTQTPRYLIKTRGQQVTLSCSPISGHRSVSWYQQTPGQGLQFLFEYFSETQRNKGNFPGRFSGRQFSNSRSEMNVSTLELGDSALYLCASSLAATSVSYEQYFGPGTRLTVT.

This clonotype was seen at least ten times. This chain joins TRBV20-1 and TRBJ2-3; D is undetermined. This CDR3 has 13 amino acids. Between the trimmed V and J ends, which lost 0 bases and 4 bases, there was a span of 8 bases. Germline V gene data show CDR1 as DFQATT and CDR2 as SNEGSKA (reference sequence). CDR3 in amino acids: CSARDKFSDTQYF. CDR3 coding DNA: TGCAGTGCTAGAGATAAATTTTCAGATACGCAGTATTTT.

This clonotype came up many times. CDR3 loop: CASSVVGIQGELFF. DNA for the CDR3: TGTGCCAGCAGTGTAGTAGGGATCCAGGGGGAGCTGTTTTTT. V is TRBV6-1 and J is TRBJ2-2; no clear D. V lost 4 bases and J lost 8, with 14 bases in between. CDR1 is MNHNS and CDR2 is SASEGT in the germline V gene. There are 14 residues in the CDR3.

There are many counts of this clonotype. The chain is built from TRBV30 and TRBJ2-7; D gene unclear. The CDR3 is 11 residues long. Germline V CDR1 and CDR2: GTSNPN, SVGIG (reference sequence). Trimming shortened V by 2 bases and J by 4 bases, and 6 bases separated the two germline ends. The CDR3 nucleotides read TGTGCCTGGAGTTCCCCGTACGAGCAGTACTTC. Amino acid sequence: CAWSSPYEQYF.

This clonotype was observed at least ten times. The gene calls are TRBV15 and TRBJ2-2; D perhaps matches TRBD2 (6 bases). CDR1 and CDR2 (germline): LNHNV, YYDKDF (reference sequence). The CDR3 covers 15 residues. Trimming stripped 1 base from V and 5 bases from J, with 11 bases between. The CDR3 sequence is CATSRAGEITGELFF. CDR3 nucleotides: TGTGCCACCAGCAGAGCGGGAGAGATAACCGGGGAGCTGTTTTTT.

This clonotype occurred many times. V is TRBV4-1 and J is TRBJ2-1; D is uncertain. V lost 5 bases and J 7 bases, leaving 15 bases between the germline ends. The CDR3 loop spans 14 amino acids. Per the germline V gene, CDR1 is MGHRA and CDR2 is YSYEKL. The CDR3 DNA sequence: TGCGCCAGCAGCATTCGTGAAGGGCCGAATGAGCAGTTCTTC. It yields the protein CASSIREGPNEQFF.